The rows below give T cell receptor beta chains drawn from one sample of a study of cytomegalovirus exposure and HLA in healthy donors. Sequencing was performed with immunoSEQ multiplex PCR; in TCRdb, only in-frame clones are kept and a portion is missing. The sample contains under 200,000 clones, roughly 80% of which appear only once. Sequencing was performed on PBMCs. The origin of the receptors is a man aged 50-59 years in good health and CMV-seropositive. CDR3s include the opening cysteine and the closing phenylalanine or tryptophan. A D gene is named only where the DNA matches it firmly. The size of a clone is reported for some rows only, either as once, few or many, or as a class for expanded clones.

TGCGCCAGCAGCCAAGGGGGCCCAGATACGCAGTATTTT	CASSQGGPDTQYF	NA	TRBV4-3	TRBJ2-3	once
TGCGCCAGCAGCACACAGACTAGCGGGGGCACCTACGAGCAGTACTTC	CASSTQTSGGTYEQYF	TRBD2	TRBV5-1	TRBJ2-7	NA
TGCGCCAGCAGCTTGGTGAGCGGGGGGGGCTACAATGAGCAGTTCTTC	CASSLVSGGGYNEQFF	TRBD2	TRBV5-1	TRBJ2-1	NA
TGTGCCAGCAGCTCTTTTAGCGGGAGCGGGACAGATACGCAGTATTTT	CASSSFSGSGTDTQYF	TRBD2	TRBV5-4	TRBJ2-3	NA
TGTGCCAGTAAGGAGGGGAGGTACAATGAGCAGTTCTTC	CASKEGRYNEQFF	NA	TRBV19	TRBJ2-1	once
TGCGCCAGCAGCTTGATGCGGGGCACTGAAGCTTTCTTT	CASSLMRGTEAFF	NA	TRBV5-1	TRBJ1-1	NA
TGTGCCAGCAGCTTAAAATATACGGCTAGCGGGAACAATGAGCAGTTCTTC	CASSLKYTASGNNEQFF	TRBD2	TRBV7-6	TRBJ2-1	NA
TGTGCCAGCAGCTTAGGTACAGGGCTTTACGAGCAGTACTTC	CASSLGTGLYEQYF	NA	TRBV7-9	TRBJ2-7	NA
TGTGCCAGCAGTGGACTCCAACAGTACTTC	CASSGLQQYF	NA	TRBV25-1	TRBJ2-7	few
TGTGCCAGCAGCTTGTACCCTAGCGACAATGAGCAGTTCTTC	CASSLYPSDNEQFF	NA	TRBV5-8	TRBJ2-1	NA
TGTGCCAGCAGCCAAGGGTTTGGCGGGGGAGAAGGCGGTGAGCAGTTCTTC	CASSQGFGGGEGGEQFF	TRBD2	TRBV4-2	TRBJ2-1	NA
TGTGCCAGCAGCTTCGAACTTAGCTCCTACAATGAGCAGTTCTTC	CASSFELSSYNEQFF	NA	TRBV5-4	TRBJ2-1	NA
TGTGCCAGCAGCCAAGAAATAGCCGGGACCCAGTACTTC	CASSQEIAGTQYF	NA	TRBV4-2	TRBJ2-5	NA
TGTTCCAGCAGCTCGTGGGGACAGGTCACCCCCGCCTATGGCTACACCTTC	CSSSSWGQVTPAYGYTF	TRBD1	TRBV7-9	TRBJ1-2	NA
TGTGCCAGCACTAACAGGATTTCCTACGAGCAGTACTTC	CASTNRISYEQYF	NA	TRBV6-5	TRBJ2-7	NA
TGTGCCAGCAGCGTAGTTTCTGGGGGGGTACACAATGAGCAGTTCTTC	CASSVVSGGVHNEQFF	TRBD2	TRBV9	TRBJ2-1	NA
TGTGCCAGCAGCTGGGGCCCAACCTACGAGCAGTACTTC	CASSWGPTYEQYF	NA	TRBV7-3	TRBJ2-7	NA
TGTGCCAGCAGCGTGTTTAGCTCTGGGGCCAACGTCCTGACTTTC	CASSVFSSGANVLTF	NA	TRBV9	TRBJ2-6	NA
TGTGCCAGCAGCTCGAATAGACTAGCGGGCGGGACTTACGAGCAGTACTTC	CASSSNRLAGGTYEQYF	TRBD2	TRBV5-6	TRBJ2-7	NA
TGTGCCAGCAGCCAAGATCGAGATACGCAGTATTTT	CASSQDRDTQYF	NA	TRBV4-2	TRBJ2-3	NA
TGTGCCAGCAGCGTCCGGGAGGGTGAGCAGTTCTTC	CASSVREGEQFF	TRBD2	TRBV9	TRBJ2-1	NA
TGTGCCAGCAGCTTAGCGAGGGCACCGCCCCTCATGAACACTGAAGCTTTCTTT	CASSLARAPPLMNTEAFF	NA	TRBV7-8	TRBJ1-1	few
TGTGCCAGCAGTCCCCCGGAGGCGGGTCAGCCCCAGCATTTT	CASSPPEAGQPQHF	NA	TRBV6-6	TRBJ1-5	few
TGCGCCAGCAGCATGGACAGGGGCAACATTGAAGCTTTCTTT	CASSMDRGNIEAFF	TRBD1	TRBV4-1	TRBJ1-1	NA
TGTGCCAGCTCACGGGGAGGACCTTACGAGCAGTACTTC	CASSRGGPYEQYF	NA	TRBV18	TRBJ2-7	NA
TGTGCCAGCAGTTACTCACTAGCGGGAGTGGCAGATACGCAGTATTTT	CASSYSLAGVADTQYF	TRBD2	TRBV6-5	TRBJ2-3	NA
TGTGCCTGGGGACGAGCGGGCGGTAATGAAAAACTGTTTTTT	CAWGRAGGNEKLFF	NA	TRBV30	TRBJ1-4	NA
TGTGCCAGCAGTTGGGGACAGTACTCCTACAATGAGCAGTTCTTC	CASSWGQYSYNEQFF	TRBD1	TRBV27	TRBJ2-1	NA
TGTGCCAGCAGCTTGGGGGACAACTCCTACGAGCAGTACTTC	CASSLGDNSYEQYF	NA	TRBV5-4	TRBJ2-7	NA
TGTGCCTGGAAGTTCTATCGGGGTGCCTACGAGCAGTACTTC	CAWKFYRGAYEQYF	NA	TRBV30	TRBJ2-7	NA
TGTGCCAGCAGTTTAGCGGACAGGGTCTCGGGGTACACCTTC	CASSLADRVSGYTF	TRBD1	TRBV28	TRBJ1-2	NA